This T cell receptor (beta chain) was sequenced in a study of T cell responses to AZD1222 COVID-19 vaccine. Regarding the study as a whole: Clonal diversity was possibly underestimated; the donors were predominantly white British and more often female. Nearly half of spike-specific TCRs reportedly go after variant regions that carry no mutations. At baseline, seropositivity was found in only a handful of AZD1222 recipients.

CDR1 is SGHRS, CDR2 YFSETQ, per germline. V lost 1 base and J lost 3, with 16 bases in between. The CDR3 sequence is 17 residues long. TCRdb keeps only in-frame clones here, not all; method: immunoSEQ multiplex PCR. The sample includes 150,000 or so clones, roughly nine tenths seen only once; the top ten take 1.6%. Comments on this clone: Its antigen is currently unknown.

The clonotype comes from an adult in good health. V is TRBV5-1 and J is TRBJ2-2, with D perhaps matching TRBD1 (7 bases). The sample in question was peripheral blood, obtained on day 0 of AZD1222 vaccination. The CDR3 is CASSLLGRGEHTGELFF. The CDR3 DNA reads TGCGCCAGCAGCTTGCTTGGCAGGGGGGAACACACCGGGGAGCTGTTTTTT.